This T cell receptor beta chain is from a study of OX40 agonist ivuxolimab in advanced cancers. TCRdb's table, derived via immunoSEQ multiplex PCR, lists solely in-frame clones and lacks some. The data show tens of thousands of clones, with 80% seen just once and 4% to 5% held by the top ten. Germline CDR1 and CDR2: SGDLS and YYNGEE. The V gene lost 0 bases and the J gene lost 7 bases, with 7 bases spanning the gap. The CDR3 spans 13 residues. The J gene is TRBJ2-2, the V gene TRBV9, with unresolved D. This sequence originates from an adult with an advanced solid tumor such as melanoma, head and neck, liver or kidney cancer. The starting material was CD4+ or CD8+ T cells sorted from blood, obtained in a trial of the OX40 agonist ivuxolimab. This chain's CDR3 is CASSVEAFGELFF. The CDR3, as DNA: TGTGCCAGCAGCGTAGAGGCCTTCGGGGAGCTGTTTTTT.